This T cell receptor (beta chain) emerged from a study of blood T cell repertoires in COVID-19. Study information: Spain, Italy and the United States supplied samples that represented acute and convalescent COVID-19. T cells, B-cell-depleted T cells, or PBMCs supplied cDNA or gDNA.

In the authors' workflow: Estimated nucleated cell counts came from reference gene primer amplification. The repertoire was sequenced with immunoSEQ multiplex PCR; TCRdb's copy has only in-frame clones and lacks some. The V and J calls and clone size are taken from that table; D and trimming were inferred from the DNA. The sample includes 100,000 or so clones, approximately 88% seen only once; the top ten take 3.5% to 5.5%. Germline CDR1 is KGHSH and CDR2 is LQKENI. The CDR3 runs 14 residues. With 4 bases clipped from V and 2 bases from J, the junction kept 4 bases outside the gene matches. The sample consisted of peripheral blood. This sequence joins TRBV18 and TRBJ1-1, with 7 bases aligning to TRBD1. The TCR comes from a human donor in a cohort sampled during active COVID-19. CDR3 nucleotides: TGTGCCAGCTCACTGGGACAGTTAAACACTGAAGCTTTCTTT. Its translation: CASSLGQLNTEAFF. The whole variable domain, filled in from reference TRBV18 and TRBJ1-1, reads NAGVMQNPRHLVRRRGQEARLRCSPMKGHSHVYWYRQLPEEGLKFMVYLQKENIIDESGMPKERFSAEFPKEGPSILRIQQVVRGDSAAYFCASSLGQLNTEAFFGQGTRLTVV.